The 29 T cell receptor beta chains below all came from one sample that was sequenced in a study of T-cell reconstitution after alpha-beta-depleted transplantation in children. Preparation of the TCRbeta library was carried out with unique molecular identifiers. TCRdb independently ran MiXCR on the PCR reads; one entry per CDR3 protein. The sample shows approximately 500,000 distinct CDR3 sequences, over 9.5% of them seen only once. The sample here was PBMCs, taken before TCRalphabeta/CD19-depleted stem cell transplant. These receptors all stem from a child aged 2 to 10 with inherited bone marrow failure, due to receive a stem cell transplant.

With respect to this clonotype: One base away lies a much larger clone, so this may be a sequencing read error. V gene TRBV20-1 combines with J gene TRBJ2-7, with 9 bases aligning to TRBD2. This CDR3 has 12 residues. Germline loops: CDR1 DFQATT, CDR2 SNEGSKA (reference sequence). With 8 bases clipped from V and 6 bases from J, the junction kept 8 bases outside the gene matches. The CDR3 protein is CSSQREEREQYF. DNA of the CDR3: TGCAGTTCTCAGCGGGAGGAACGCGAGCAGTACTTC.

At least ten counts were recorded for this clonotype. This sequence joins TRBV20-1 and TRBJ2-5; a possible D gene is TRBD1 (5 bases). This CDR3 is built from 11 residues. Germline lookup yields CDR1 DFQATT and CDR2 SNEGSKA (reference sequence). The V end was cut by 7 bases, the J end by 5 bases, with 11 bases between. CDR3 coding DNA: TGCAGTGTCAGGGAATTGGAGACCCAGTACTTC. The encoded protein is CSVRELETQYF.

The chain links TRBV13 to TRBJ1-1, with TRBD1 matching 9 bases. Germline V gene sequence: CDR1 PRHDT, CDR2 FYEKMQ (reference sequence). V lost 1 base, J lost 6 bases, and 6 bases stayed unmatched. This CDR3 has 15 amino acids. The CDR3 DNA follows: TGTGCCAGCAGCTTAGTCGACAGGGGGAGCCCTGAAGCTTTCTTT. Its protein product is CASSLVDRGSPEAFF.

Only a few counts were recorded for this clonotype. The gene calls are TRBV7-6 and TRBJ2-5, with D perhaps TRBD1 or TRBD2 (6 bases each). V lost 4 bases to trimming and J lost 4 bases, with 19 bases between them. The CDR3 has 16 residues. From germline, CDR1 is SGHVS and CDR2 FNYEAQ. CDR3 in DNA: TGTGCCAGCAGCTCGCCCGGACAGTCCGGGGGAGAGACCCAGTACTTC. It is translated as CASSSPGQSGGETQYF.

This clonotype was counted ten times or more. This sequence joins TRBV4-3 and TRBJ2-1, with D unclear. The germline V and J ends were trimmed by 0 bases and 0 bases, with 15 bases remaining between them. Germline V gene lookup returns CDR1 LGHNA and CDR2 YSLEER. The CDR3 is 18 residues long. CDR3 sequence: CASSQEALGRSSYNEQFF. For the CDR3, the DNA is TGCGCCAGCAGCCAAGAAGCGCTCGGCCGGAGCTCCTACAATGAGCAGTTCTTC.

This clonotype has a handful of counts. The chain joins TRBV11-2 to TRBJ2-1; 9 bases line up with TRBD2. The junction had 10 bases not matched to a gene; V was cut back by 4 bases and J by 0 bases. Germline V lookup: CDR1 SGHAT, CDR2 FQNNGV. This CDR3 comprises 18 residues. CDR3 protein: CASSSPRSGRYSYNEQFF. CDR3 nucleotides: TGTGCCAGCAGCTCCCCCCGAAGCGGGAGGTACTCCTACAATGAGCAGTTCTTC.

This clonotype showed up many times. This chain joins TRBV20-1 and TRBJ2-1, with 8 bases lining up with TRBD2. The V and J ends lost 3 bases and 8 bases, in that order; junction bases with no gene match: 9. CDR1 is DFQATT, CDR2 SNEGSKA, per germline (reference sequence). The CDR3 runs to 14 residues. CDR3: CSASRRPSGYEQFF. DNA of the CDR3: TGCAGTGCTAGTCGGCGGCCTAGCGGGTATGAGCAGTTCTTC.

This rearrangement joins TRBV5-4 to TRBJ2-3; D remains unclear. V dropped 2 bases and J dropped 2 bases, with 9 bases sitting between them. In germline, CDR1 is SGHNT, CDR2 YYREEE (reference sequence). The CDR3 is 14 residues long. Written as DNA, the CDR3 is TGTGCCAGCAGCTTCGGGTCATTCACAGATACGCAGTATTTT. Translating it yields CASSFGSFTDTQYF.

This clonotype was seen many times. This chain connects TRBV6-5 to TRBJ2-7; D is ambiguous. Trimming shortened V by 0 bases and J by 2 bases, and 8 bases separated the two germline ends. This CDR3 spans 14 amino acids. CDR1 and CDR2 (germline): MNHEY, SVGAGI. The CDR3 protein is CASSYSSGTYEQYF. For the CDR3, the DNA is TGTGCCAGCAGTTACTCTTCTGGGACCTACGAGCAGTACTTC.

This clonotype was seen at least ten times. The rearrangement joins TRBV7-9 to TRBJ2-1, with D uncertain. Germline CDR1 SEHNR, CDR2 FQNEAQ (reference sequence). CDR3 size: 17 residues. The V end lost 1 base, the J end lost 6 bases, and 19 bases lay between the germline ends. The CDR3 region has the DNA TGTGCCAGCAGCTTAGACGGTGGTCTGTCGGAAAGCAATGAGCAGTTCTTC. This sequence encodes CASSLDGGLSESNEQFF.

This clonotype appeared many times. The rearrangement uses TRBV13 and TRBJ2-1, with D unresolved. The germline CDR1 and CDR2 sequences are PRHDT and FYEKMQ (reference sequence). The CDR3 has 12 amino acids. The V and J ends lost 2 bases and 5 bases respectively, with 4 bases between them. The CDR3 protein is CASSLMDNEQFF. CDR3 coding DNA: TGTGCCAGCAGCTTAATGGACAATGAGCAGTTCTTC.

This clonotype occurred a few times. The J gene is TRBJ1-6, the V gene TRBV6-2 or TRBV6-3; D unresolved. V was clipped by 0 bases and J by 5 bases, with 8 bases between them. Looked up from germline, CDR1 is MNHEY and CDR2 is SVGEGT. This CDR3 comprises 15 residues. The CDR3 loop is CASSYSSGHNSPLHF. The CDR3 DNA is TGTGCCAGCAGTTACTCGAGCGGCCATAATTCACCCCTCCACTTT.

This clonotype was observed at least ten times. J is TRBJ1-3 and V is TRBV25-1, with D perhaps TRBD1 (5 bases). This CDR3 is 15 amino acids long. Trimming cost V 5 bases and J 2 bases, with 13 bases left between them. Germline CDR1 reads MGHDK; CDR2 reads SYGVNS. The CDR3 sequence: CASSTPGTAGNTIYF. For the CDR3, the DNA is TGTGCCAGCAGTACCCCCGGGACCGCTGGAAACACCATATATTTT.

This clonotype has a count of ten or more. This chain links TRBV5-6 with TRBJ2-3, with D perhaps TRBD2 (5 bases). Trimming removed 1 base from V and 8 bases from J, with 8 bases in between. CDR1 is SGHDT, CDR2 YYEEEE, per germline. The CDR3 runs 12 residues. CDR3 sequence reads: CASSLLAGTQYF. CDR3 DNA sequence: TGTGCCAGCAGCTTGTTGGCGGGTACGCAGTATTTT.

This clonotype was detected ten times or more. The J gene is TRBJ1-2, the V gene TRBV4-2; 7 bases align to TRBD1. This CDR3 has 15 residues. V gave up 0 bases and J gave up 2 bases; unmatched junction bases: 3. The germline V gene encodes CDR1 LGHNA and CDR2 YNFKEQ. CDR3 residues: CASSQESRGNYGYTF. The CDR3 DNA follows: TGTGCCAGCAGCCAAGAAAGCAGGGGGAACTATGGCTACACCTTC.

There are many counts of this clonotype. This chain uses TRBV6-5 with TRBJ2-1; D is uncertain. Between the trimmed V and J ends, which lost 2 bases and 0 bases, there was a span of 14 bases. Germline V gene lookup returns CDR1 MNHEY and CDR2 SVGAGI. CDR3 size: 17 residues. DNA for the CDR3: TGTGCCAGCAGTTACCCAATGGCCGAAAGCTCCTACAATGAGCAGTTCTTC. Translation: CASSYPMAESSYNEQFF.

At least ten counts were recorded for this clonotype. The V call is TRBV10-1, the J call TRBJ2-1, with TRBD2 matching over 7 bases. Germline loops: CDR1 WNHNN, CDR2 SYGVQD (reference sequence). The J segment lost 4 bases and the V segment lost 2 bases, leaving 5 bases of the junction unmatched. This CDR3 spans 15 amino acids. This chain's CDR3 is CASSENLAAYNEQFF. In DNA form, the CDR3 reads TGCGCCAGCAGTGAGAACCTAGCGGCTTACAATGAGCAGTTCTTC.

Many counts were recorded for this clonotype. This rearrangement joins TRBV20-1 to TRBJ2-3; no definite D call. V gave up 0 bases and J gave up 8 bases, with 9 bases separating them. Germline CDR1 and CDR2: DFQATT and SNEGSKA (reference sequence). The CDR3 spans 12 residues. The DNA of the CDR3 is TGCAGTGCTAGAGACGCCGGCACTACGCAGTATTTT. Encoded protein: CSARDAGTTQYF.

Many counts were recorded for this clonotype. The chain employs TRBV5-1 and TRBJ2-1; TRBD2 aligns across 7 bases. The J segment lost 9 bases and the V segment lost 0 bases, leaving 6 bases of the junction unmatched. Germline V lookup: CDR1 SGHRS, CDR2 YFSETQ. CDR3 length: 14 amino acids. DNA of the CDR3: TGCGCCAGCAGCTTGGTCTGGGGGAGGGGTGAGCAGTTCTTC. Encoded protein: CASSLVWGRGEQFF.

CDR3 nucleotides: TGCGCCAGCAGCCTCGTCGGGACGGAAACCGGGGAGCTGTTTTTT. It is translated as CASSLVGTETGELFF. The V gene is TRBV5-1, the J gene TRBJ2-2, with D tentatively TRBD1 or TRBD2 (5 bases each). The CDR3 is made up of 15 amino acids. Trimming left V 4 bases short and J 5 bases short, with 15 bases between. Germline V CDR1 and CDR2: SGHRS, YFSETQ.

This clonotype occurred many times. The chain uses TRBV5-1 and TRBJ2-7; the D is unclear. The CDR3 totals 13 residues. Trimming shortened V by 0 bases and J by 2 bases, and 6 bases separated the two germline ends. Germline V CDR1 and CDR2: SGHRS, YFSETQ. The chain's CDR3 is CASSLETPYEQYF. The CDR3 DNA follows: TGCGCCAGCAGCTTGGAGACACCCTACGAGCAGTACTTC.

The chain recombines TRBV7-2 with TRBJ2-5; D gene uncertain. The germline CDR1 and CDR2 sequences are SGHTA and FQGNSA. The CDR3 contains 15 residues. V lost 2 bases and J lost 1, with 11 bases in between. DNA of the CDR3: TGTGCCAGCAGCTTAATGCTATCGGTCCAAGAGACCCAGTACTTC. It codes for CASSLMLSVQETQYF.

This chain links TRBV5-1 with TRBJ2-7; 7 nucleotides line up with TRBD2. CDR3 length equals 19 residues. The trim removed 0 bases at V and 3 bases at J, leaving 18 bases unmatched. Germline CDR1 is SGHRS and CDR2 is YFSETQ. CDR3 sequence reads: CASSLVPPRNGGSLYEQYF. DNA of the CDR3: TGCGCCAGCAGCTTGGTTCCCCCCCGGAATGGCGGGAGTCTCTACGAGCAGTACTTC.

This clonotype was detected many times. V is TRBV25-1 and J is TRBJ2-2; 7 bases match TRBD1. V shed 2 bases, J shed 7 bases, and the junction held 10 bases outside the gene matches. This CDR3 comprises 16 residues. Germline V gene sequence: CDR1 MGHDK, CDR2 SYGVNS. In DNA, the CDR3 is TGTGCCAGCAGTGAAGGGAGAGACAGGGAGATCGGGGAGCTGTTTTTT. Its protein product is CASSEGRDREIGELFF. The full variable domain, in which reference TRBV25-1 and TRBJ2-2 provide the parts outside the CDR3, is EADIYQTPRYLVIGTGKKITLECSQTMGHDKMYWYQQDPGMELHLIHYSYGVNSTEKGDLSSESTVSRIRTEHFPLTLESARPSHTSQYLCASSEGRDREIGELFFGEGSRLTVL.

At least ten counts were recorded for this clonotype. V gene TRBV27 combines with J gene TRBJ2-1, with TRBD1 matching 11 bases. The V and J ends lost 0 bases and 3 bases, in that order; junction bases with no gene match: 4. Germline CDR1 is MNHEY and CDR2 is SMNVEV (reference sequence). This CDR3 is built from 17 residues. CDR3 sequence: CASSLSGQGALYNEQFF. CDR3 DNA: TGTGCCAGCAGTTTATCAGGACAGGGGGCCCTCTACAATGAGCAGTTCTTC.

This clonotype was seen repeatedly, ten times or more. CDR3 loop: CASIFGGELFF. CDR3 coding DNA: TGTGCCAGCATCTTCGGCGGGGAGCTGTTTTTT. This sequence joins TRBV6-2 or TRBV6-3 and TRBJ2-2; D is unresolved. V lost 7 bases and J 7 bases, leaving 7 bases between the germline ends. CDR1 is MNHEY, CDR2 SVGEGT, per germline. This CDR3 is 11 amino acids long.

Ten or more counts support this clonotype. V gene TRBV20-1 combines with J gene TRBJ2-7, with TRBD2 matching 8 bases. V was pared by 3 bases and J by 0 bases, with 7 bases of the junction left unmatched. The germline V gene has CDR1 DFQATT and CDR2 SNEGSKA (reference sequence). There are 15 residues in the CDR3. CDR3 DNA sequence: TGCAGTGCTAGTTCCCCGCGGGAGGCCTCCTACGAGCAGTACTTC. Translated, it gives CSASSPREASYEQYF.

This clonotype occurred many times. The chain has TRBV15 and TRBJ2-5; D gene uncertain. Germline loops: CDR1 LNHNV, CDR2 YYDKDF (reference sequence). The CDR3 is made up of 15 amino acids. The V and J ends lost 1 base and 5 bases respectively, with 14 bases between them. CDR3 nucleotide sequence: TGTGCCACCAGCAGAGTGGCGGCCCCAAGGGAGACCCAGTACTTC. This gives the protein CATSRVAAPRETQYF.

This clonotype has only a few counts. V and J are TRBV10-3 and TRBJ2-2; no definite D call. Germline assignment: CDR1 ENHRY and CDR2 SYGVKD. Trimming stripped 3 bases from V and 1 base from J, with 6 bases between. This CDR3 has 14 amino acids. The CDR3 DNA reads TGTGCCATCAGTGATTCGGGGAACACCGGGGAGCTGTTTTTT. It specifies CAISDSGNTGELFF.